A selection of T cell receptor beta chains follows, all from one sample in a study of T-cell memory formation after mild COVID-19. A single record per CDR3 protein comes from TCRdb applying MiXCR to the 5' RACE reads. The sample holds 250,000 to 350,000 distinct CDR3 sequences, around 15% seen once. The source material was PBMCs or a T cell subset sorted from them (not recorded which). The receptors shown here come from a man between 18 and 29 years old who had mild COVID-19 (a few samples of this study predate the infection). Cell type and time point are not known. The conserved cysteine and the conserved F or W are not part of the CDR3 here.

TRBJ1-6 | 14 | TRBV5-1 | ASSRGQGVSNSPLH
TRBJ2-2 | 13 | TRBV29-1 | SVGGFEGWSGELF
TRBJ2-7 | 14 | TRBV9 | ASSVLAGTGLYEQY
TRBJ1-1 | 10 | TRBV7-3 | ASSSGTHEAF
TRBJ2-7 | 12 | TRBV4-2 | ASSSQDREYEQY
TRBJ1-5 | 16 | TRBV6-6 | ASSYSDPRDRRNQPQH
TRBJ1-1 | 10 | TRBV5-5 | ASSLEGPEAF
TRBJ2-5 | 13 | TRBV2 | ASSDRTGGRKTQY
TRBJ2-2 | 11 | TRBV11-3 | ASSDGGAGELF
TRBJ2-1 | 12 | TRBV4-1 | ASSQKQGPNEQF
TRBJ2-2 | 12 | TRBV24-1 | ATSALLPRGELF
TRBJ2-5 | 11 | TRBV5-1 | ASARQGQETQY
TRBJ2-5 | 11 | TRBV9 | ASSPRLQETQY
TRBJ2-1 | 11 | TRBV12-3/TRBV12-4 | ASSSLRENEQF
TRBJ2-3 | 11 | TRBV5-4 | ANIDRGTDTQY
TRBJ2-1 | 13 | TRBV11-2 | ASSLDRTRRAEQF
TRBJ1-5 | 13 | TRBV6-2/TRBV6-3 | ASRYEQGVNQPQH
TRBJ2-4 | 13 | TRBV7-2 | ASSQQGMFGDIQY
TRBJ2-3 | 14 | TRBV5-1 | ASSFKLAGDTDTQY
TRBJ2-3 | 12 | TRBV3-1 | ASSPGTFRDTQY
TRBJ2-3 | 13 | TRBV7-2 | ASSVEDFRTDTQY
TRBJ1-6 | 14 | TRBV7-2 | ASSRTGGILNSPLH
TRBJ2-3 | 12 | TRBV7-2 | ASRTAGGPDTQY
TRBJ2-1 | 14 | TRBV5-1 | ASSLGPALGMGMQF
TRBJ2-7 | 13 | TRBV5-6 | ASSLVGERSYEQY
TRBJ2-1 | 11 | TRBV4-2 | ASSLTRYNEQF
TRBJ2-5 | 12 | TRBV10-3 | AISESGPLGTQY
TRBJ2-5 | 12 | TRBV29-1 | SVEVLDRGETQY
TRBJ2-2 | 14 | TRBV12-3/TRBV12-4 | ASSLLSTSNTGELF
TRBJ2-7 | 11 | TRBV29-1 | SVEDDRDYEQY
TRBJ1-4 | 13 | TRBV6-5 | ASRPRQTTNEKLF
TRBJ1-6 | 14 | TRBV15 | DTSRGGQGGNSPLH